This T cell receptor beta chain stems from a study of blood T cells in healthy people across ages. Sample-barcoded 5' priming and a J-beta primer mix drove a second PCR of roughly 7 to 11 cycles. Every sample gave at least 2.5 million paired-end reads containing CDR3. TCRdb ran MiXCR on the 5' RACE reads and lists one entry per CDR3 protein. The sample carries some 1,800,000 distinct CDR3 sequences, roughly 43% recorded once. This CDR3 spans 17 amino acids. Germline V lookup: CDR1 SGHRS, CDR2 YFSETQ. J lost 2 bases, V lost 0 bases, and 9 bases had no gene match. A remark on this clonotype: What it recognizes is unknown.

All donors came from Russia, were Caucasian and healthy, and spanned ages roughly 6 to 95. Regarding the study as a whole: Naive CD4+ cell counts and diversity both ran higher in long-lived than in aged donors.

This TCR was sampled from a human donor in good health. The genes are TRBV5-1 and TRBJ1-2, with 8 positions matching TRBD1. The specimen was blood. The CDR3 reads CASSLDGRGQMNYGYTF. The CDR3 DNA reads TGCGCCAGCAGCTTGGACGGCAGGGGGCAGATGAACTATGGCTACACCTTC.